The 9 T cell receptor beta chains below come from one sample, sequenced in a study of cytomegalovirus exposure and HLA in healthy donors (dated by TCRdb to about 2017). The protocol used for the library was the immunoSEQ multiplex PCR assay. A mixture of 60 forward primers for TCR Vbeta segments and 13 reverse primers for TCR Jbeta segments was used in the multiplex PCR. Drawn from immuneACCESS, this table holds only the in-frame rearrangements with V and J called that TCRdb kept. Clones are partly lost; checked studies trace under half to an unresolved V gene and leave the rest unexplained. For this sample the table gives about 190,000 clones, of which roughly 77% were detected only once. The ten largest clonotypes hold approximately 5% of the sample. The sequenced material came from PBMCs. Receptors originate from a man aged 25 to 45 in good health and CMV-seropositive.

V usage is TRBV7-2 and J usage is TRBJ2-5; TRBD2 agrees at 8 bases. The V gene end was trimmed by 5 bases and the J gene end by 5 bases; junction bases not matched to a gene: 7. Germline-derived CDR1 and CDR2 are SGHTA and FQGNSA. The CDR3 loop spans 14 amino acids. CDR3 bases: TGTGCCAGCAGCCCCACGCGCGGGGGGGAGACCCAGTACTTC. Translation: CASSPTRGGETQYF.

This clone was seen just once. The rearrangement links TRBV5-6 to TRBJ1-1; D call uncertain. This CDR3 comprises 17 residues. V shed 4 bases and J shed 0 bases, with 19 bases lying between them. Germline lookup yields CDR1 SGHDT and CDR2 YYEEEE. The CDR3 region is CASSPRVNKRVNTEAFF. CDR3 in DNA: TGTGCCAGCAGCCCCCGGGTGAATAAGAGGGTGAACACTGAAGCTTTCTTT.

The gene calls are TRBV10-3 and TRBJ1-2, with 7 positions matching TRBD1. This CDR3 is built from 15 residues. Germline trimming cut 2 bases from V and 2 bases from J; bases unmatched to any gene: 5. The germline V gene has CDR1 ENHRY and CDR2 SYGVKD. CDR3 amino acids: CAISETARGNYGYTF. DNA of the CDR3: TGTGCCATCAGTGAGACGGCCAGGGGGAACTATGGCTACACCTTC.

This rearrangement joins TRBV7-9 to TRBJ2-5; 11 bases fit TRBD2. The DNA matches TRBJ2-7 better at its end, which makes the J call doubtful. The germline V gene encodes CDR1 SEHNR and CDR2 FQNEAQ (reference sequence). The CDR3 is made up of 16 amino acids. The CDR3 DNA is TGTGCCAGCAGCTTAGAACTAGCGGGAGTTTTCCACGAGCAGTACTTC. Its protein product is CASSLELAGVFHEQYF.

This clone occurred a few times. This chain joins TRBV4-3 and TRBJ1-5; 9 bases map to TRBD1. The CDR3 sequence is 17 residues long. The germline V gene encodes CDR1 LGHNA and CDR2 YSLEER. With 4 bases clipped from V and 2 bases from J, the junction kept 9 bases outside the gene matches. In DNA form, the CDR3 reads TGCGCCAGCAGCCCCGGGACAGGGAATTTCGGCAATCAGCCCCAGCATTTT. The encoded protein is CASSPGTGNFGNQPQHF.

The rearrangement joins TRBV29-1 to TRBJ2-7; possible D gene TRBD1, 6 bases. This CDR3 comprises 11 residues. Germline CDR1 SQVTM, CDR2 ANQGSEA. Trimming removed 5 bases from V and 5 bases from J, with 10 bases in between. CDR3 protein: CSVFRDNEQYF. In nucleotides, the CDR3 is TGCAGCGTTTTCCGGGACAACGAGCAGTACTTC.

This chain links TRBV10-3 with TRBJ1-6; D gene unclear. Germline CDR1 and CDR2: ENHRY and SYGVKD. This CDR3 region has 15 residues. Trimming shortened V by 2 bases and J by 0 bases, and 5 bases separated the two germline ends. The DNA for the CDR3 is TGTGCCATCAGTGAGAGGAGCTCCTATAATTCACCCCTCCACTTT. Translating it yields CAISERSSYNSPLHF.

This clone was detected only once. This sequence joins TRBV21-1 and TRBJ1-6. TRBV21-1 is labeled a pseudogene. The CDR3 covers 13 residues. The CDR3 loop reads CASSKPCDSPLHF. The CDR3 DNA reads as TGTGCCAGCAGCAAACCATGCGATTCACCCCTCCACTTT.

V is TRBV7-9 and J is TRBJ1-3; D is unresolved. The germline CDR1 and CDR2 sequences are SEHNR and FQNEAQ (reference sequence). There are 18 residues in the CDR3. Trimming removed 6 bases at V and 0 bases at J, with 21 bases between. The CDR3 nucleotides read TGTGCCAGCAGTTCTACACTTGGACGGGATCTCTCTGGAAACACCATATATTTT. Its translation is CASSSTLGRDLSGNTIYF. Based on the CDR3 plus reference TRBV7-9 and TRBJ1-3, the full variable domain is DTGVSQNPRHKITKRGQNVTFRCDPISEHNRLYWYRQTLGQGPEFLTYFQNEAQLEKSRLLSDRFSAERPKGSFSTLEIQRTEQGDSAMYLCASSSTLGRDLSGNTIYFGEGSWLTVV.